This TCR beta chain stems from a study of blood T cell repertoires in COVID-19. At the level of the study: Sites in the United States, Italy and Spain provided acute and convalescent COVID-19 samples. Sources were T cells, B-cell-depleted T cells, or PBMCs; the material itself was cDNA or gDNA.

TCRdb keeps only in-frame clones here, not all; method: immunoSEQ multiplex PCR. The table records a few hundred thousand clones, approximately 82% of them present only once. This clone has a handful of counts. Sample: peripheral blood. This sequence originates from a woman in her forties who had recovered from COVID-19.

The CDR3: CASSYSALTNSYEQYF. CDR3 nucleotide sequence: TGTGCCAGCAGTTACTCCGCGCTAACTAACTCCTACGAGCAGTACTTC. The rearrangement uses TRBV6-6 and TRBJ2-7; D is ambiguous. V was cut by 0 bases and J by 0 bases, with 12 bases left in between. Germline values: CDR1 MNHNY, CDR2 SVGAGI (reference sequence). The CDR3 spans 16 residues.